The T cell receptor (beta chain) described here comes from a study of blood T cell repertoires in COVID-19. Across the whole study: Sites across the United States, Italy and Spain contributed samples from acute and convalescent COVID-19. Sample material is recorded as cDNA or gDNA derived from T cells, B-cell-depleted T cells, or PBMCs.

CDR1 is MNHEY, CDR2 SVGAGI, per germline. The CDR3 totals 13 residues. Deletions cut 6 bases from V and 4 bases from J, with 12 bases between. Per the authors' pipeline: Amplification from reference gene primers served as the basis for estimated nucleated cell counts. Only in-frame clones appear in the TCRdb table, and some are missing; sequencing was by immunoSEQ multiplex PCR. The DNA was the basis for D and trimming; V, J and clone size are from that table. The sample contains 200,000 to 250,000 clones, 89% of which appear only once. This rearrangement joins TRBV6-5 to TRBJ2-5; a weak D match, TRBD1 (6 bases). The source material was peripheral blood. The source of this sequence is a woman aged 40 to 50 with acute or convalescent COVID-19. CDR3 region: CASSLPRGETQYF. The CDR3 region has the DNA TGTGCCAGCAGCCTTCCCAGGGGAGAGACCCAGTACTTC.